The rows below give T cell receptor beta chains drawn from one sample of a study of identifying expanded T cells in peripheral blood. Generated by immunoSEQ multiplex PCR, the TCRdb table keeps only in-frame clones and is missing some. Among tens of thousands of clones listed, 70% to 90% were seen once. The sequenced sample consisted of blood. The receptors were sampled from a person between 18 and 75 years old in good health. CDR3s include the opening cysteine and the closing phenylalanine or tryptophan. Each record gives: J gene, clone size, V gene, D gene, CDR3 DNA, CDR3 protein. A D gene is named only where the DNA matches it firmly. Only some rows state a clone size, as once, few, many or a class for expanded clones.

j_call: TRBJ2-1; clone_size: .; v_call: TRBV7-6; d_call: .; cdr3_nt: TGTGCCAGCAGCTTAAGCCGAAGAGAGCAGTTCTTC; cdr3_aa: CASSLSRREQFF
j_call: TRBJ1-2; clone_size: once; v_call: TRBV5-1; d_call: .; cdr3_nt: TGCGCCAGCAGCTTGTTTACAGGAAGCTATGGCTACACCTTC; cdr3_aa: CASSLFTGSYGYTF
j_call: TRBJ1-4; clone_size: few; v_call: TRBV30; d_call: .; cdr3_nt: TGTGCCTGGAGTGTTCAGAATGAAAAACTGTTTTTT; cdr3_aa: CAWSVQNEKLFF
j_call: TRBJ1-5; clone_size: .; v_call: TRBV19; d_call: TRBD1; cdr3_nt: TGTGCCAGTAGAACGGGGACAGGGGGAAGTAAGCCCCAGCATTTT; cdr3_aa: CASRTGTGGSKPQHF
j_call: TRBJ1-1; clone_size: .; v_call: TRBV18; d_call: .; cdr3_nt: TGTGCCAGCTCAGCGGGAGGGAACACTGAAGCTTTCTTT; cdr3_aa: CASSAGGNTEAFF
j_call: TRBJ2-3; clone_size: .; v_call: TRBV6-6; d_call: .; cdr3_nt: TGTGCCAGCAGTTACAGGGGTATTGGAGATACGCAGTATTTT; cdr3_aa: CASSYRGIGDTQYF
j_call: TRBJ2-3; clone_size: .; v_call: TRBV5-4; d_call: TRBD1; cdr3_nt: TGTGCCAGCATGGACAGGAGCACAGATACGCAGTATTTT; cdr3_aa: CASMDRSTDTQYF
j_call: TRBJ2-6; clone_size: .; v_call: TRBV4-1; d_call: .; cdr3_nt: TGCGCCAGCAGCCATCCATGGGGGGCTGGGGCCAACGTCCTGACTTTC; cdr3_aa: CASSHPWGAGANVLTF
j_call: TRBJ1-5; clone_size: .; v_call: TRBV6-6; d_call: .; cdr3_nt: TGTGCCAGCAGTCTAGACTGGTTAAGCAATCAGCCCCAGCATTTT; cdr3_aa: CASSLDWLSNQPQHF
j_call: TRBJ2-1; clone_size: once; v_call: TRBV6-6; d_call: .; cdr3_nt: TGTGCCAGCAGGAGTTCCGGGACATCGGGGAATGAGCAGTTCTTC; cdr3_aa: CASRSSGTSGNEQFF
j_call: TRBJ2-7; clone_size: .; v_call: TRBV28; d_call: TRBD2; cdr3_nt: TGTGCCAGCAGTACACGAAGGCGAGCGGGGGTCTACGAGCAGTACTTC; cdr3_aa: CASSTRRRAGVYEQYF
j_call: TRBJ2-5; clone_size: .; v_call: TRBV30; d_call: .; cdr3_nt: TGTGCCTGGACCACTGGGGTGGGACAAGAGACCCAGTACTTC; cdr3_aa: CAWTTGVGQETQYF
j_call: TRBJ1-4; clone_size: .; v_call: TRBV27; d_call: TRBD1; cdr3_nt: TGTGCCAGCAGCCCCGGGACAGGGCTTGCAACTAATGAAAAACTGTTTTTT; cdr3_aa: CASSPGTGLATNEKLFF
j_call: TRBJ1-6; clone_size: .; v_call: TRBV6-6; d_call: .; cdr3_nt: TGTGCCAGCAGTAGCCTCCGGGACGGGAATTCACCCCTCCACTTT; cdr3_aa: CASSSLRDGNSPLHF
j_call: TRBJ2-3; clone_size: .; v_call: TRBV7-3; d_call: .; cdr3_nt: TGTGCCAGCAGCTTAACCGGGAGTCCGCAGTATTTT; cdr3_aa: CASSLTGSPQYF
j_call: TRBJ1-3; clone_size: .; v_call: TRBV7-9; d_call: .; cdr3_nt: TGTGCCAGCAGCTCCGAAGCCTTTCACGGAAACACCATATATTTT; cdr3_aa: CASSSEAFHGNTIYF
j_call: TRBJ1-2; clone_size: .; v_call: TRBV18; d_call: .; cdr3_nt: TGTGCCAGCCGTTCCCAGGGGCGGGACTATGGCTACACCTTC; cdr3_aa: CASRSQGRDYGYTF
j_call: TRBJ1-5; clone_size: .; v_call: TRBV7-2; d_call: TRBD1; cdr3_nt: TGTGCCAGCAGCTCCACGACAGGGATTAGCAATCAGCCCCAGCATTTT; cdr3_aa: CASSSTTGISNQPQHF
j_call: TRBJ2-2; clone_size: .; v_call: TRBV5-1; d_call: TRBD1; cdr3_nt: TGCGCCAGCAGCTTCGGACAGGGGAACACCGGGGAGCTGTTTTTT; cdr3_aa: CASSFGQGNTGELFF
j_call: TRBJ2-7; clone_size: .; v_call: TRBV7-6; d_call: TRBD2; cdr3_nt: TGTGCCAGCAGCCAAGGGACTAGCGGGGGTAGGCTTTCCTACGAGCAGTACTTC; cdr3_aa: CASSQGTSGGRLSYEQYF
j_call: TRBJ1-6; clone_size: .; v_call: TRBV6-1; d_call: .; cdr3_nt: TGTGCCAGCAGTGAAATAGTCAGGGATCTTTCACCCCTCCACTTT; cdr3_aa: CASSEIVRDLSPLHF
j_call: TRBJ2-3; clone_size: .; v_call: TRBV5-6; d_call: .; cdr3_nt: TGTGCCAGCAGCTTGCAGGGGGATACGCAGTATTTT; cdr3_aa: CASSLQGDTQYF
j_call: TRBJ1-1; clone_size: .; v_call: TRBV29-1; d_call: .; cdr3_nt: TGCAGCGTTGCCCTGTCCCACACTGAAGCTTTCTTT; cdr3_aa: CSVALSHTEAFF
j_call: TRBJ2-1; clone_size: .; v_call: TRBV7-3; d_call: .; cdr3_nt: TGTGCCAGCAGCTTCTCTTCCACGAGCTCCTACAATGAGCAGTTCTTC; cdr3_aa: CASSFSSTSSYNEQFF
j_call: TRBJ1-6; clone_size: .; v_call: TRBV6-6; d_call: .; cdr3_nt: TGTGCCAGCAGTTACCCTACAGGGAATAGTAATTCACCCCTCCACTTT; cdr3_aa: CASSYPTGNSNSPLHF
j_call: TRBJ2-1; clone_size: .; v_call: TRBV7-3; d_call: .; cdr3_nt: TGTGCCAGCAGCTTAACCCCGGGGACCCACCTTGAGCAGTTCTTC; cdr3_aa: CASSLTPGTHLEQFF
j_call: TRBJ2-1; clone_size: .; v_call: TRBV6-6; d_call: .; cdr3_nt: TGTGCCAGCAGTTCCCGGATAGACAATGAGCAGTTCTTC; cdr3_aa: CASSSRIDNEQFF
j_call: TRBJ2-7; clone_size: .; v_call: TRBV5-1; d_call: TRBD2; cdr3_nt: TGCGCCAGCAGCAGCCGTCTCGAGCGGGGGGCCCACGAGCAGTACTTC; cdr3_aa: CASSSRLERGAHEQYF
j_call: TRBJ1-1; clone_size: .; v_call: TRBV19; d_call: .; cdr3_nt: TGTGCCAGTAGTATAGGGGCGTTGGTCGGCACTGAAGCTTTCTTT; cdr3_aa: CASSIGALVGTEAFF
j_call: TRBJ1-6; clone_size: .; v_call: TRBV6-5; d_call: .; cdr3_nt: TGTGCCAGCAGCCACAAGCCAGAGGGGGGATCACCCCTCCACTTT; cdr3_aa: CASSHKPEGGSPLHF
j_call: TRBJ1-2; clone_size: .; v_call: TRBV2; d_call: TRBD1; cdr3_nt: TGTGCCAGCAGTGTCCCGGGACAGGCCCTAGGGTACTATGGCTACACCTTC; cdr3_aa: CASSVPGQALGYYGYTF
j_call: TRBJ2-5; clone_size: .; v_call: TRBV5-6; d_call: .; cdr3_nt: TGTGCCAGCAGCTTGATGGGAAGGGAATGGGAAGAGACCCAGTACTTC; cdr3_aa: CASSLMGREWEETQYF
j_call: TRBJ1-2; clone_size: .; v_call: TRBV11-2; d_call: .; cdr3_nt: TGTGCCAGCAGCCTCTCGGGCGGTACTTGGTATGGCTACACCTTC; cdr3_aa: CASSLSGGTWYGYTF